The rows below give T cell receptor beta chains drawn from one sample of a study of blood T cell repertoires in COVID-19. This table comes from immunoSEQ multiplex PCR, and its TCRdb copy is limited to in-frame clones, with some not included. This repertoire shows approximately 74,000 clones, approximately 90% found once; its top ten account for 4.8%. Specimen: peripheral blood. The source of these receptors is a woman aged 55-70 years with active COVID-19. Both conserved end residues are part of each CDR3. Each record gives: J gene, clone size, D gene, V gene, CDR3 DNA, CDR3 protein. The D gene is left open where the match is weak. Size is stated for part of the rows, as once, few or many counts, or as a class when the clone is expanded.

J: TRBJ1-4
size: -
D: -
V: TRBV27
DNA: TGTGCCAGCAGTTTAACGGGGGGCTATAATGAAAAACTGTTTTTT
CDR3: CASSLTGGYNEKLFF

J: TRBJ2-3
size: once
D: TRBD1
V: TRBV28
DNA: TGTGCCAGCAGTTTCCAACAGGGGAGAAGGGGTACGCAGTATTTT
CDR3: CASSFQQGRRGTQYF

J: TRBJ1-1
size: -
D: -
V: TRBV29-1
DNA: TGCAGCGGCGACCGCGGGGTGAACACTGAAGCTTTCTTT
CDR3: CSGDRGVNTEAFF

J: TRBJ2-2
size: -
D: -
V: TRBV25-1
DNA: TGTGCCAGCAGTGACTCGGGTTGGACCGGGGAGCTGTTTTTT
CDR3: CASSDSGWTGELFF

J: TRBJ2-3
size: -
D: TRBD1
V: TRBV5-6
DNA: TGTGCCAGCAGCTTTCCGGGACAGATATCTTCTAGCACAGATACGCAGTATTTT
CDR3: CASSFPGQISSSTDTQYF

J: TRBJ2-5
size: once
D: -
V: TRBV18
DNA: TGTGCCAGCTCTCTTCCCTCGGATTGGGGGCCCCGTGAGACCCAGTACTTC
CDR3: CASSLPSDWGPRETQYF

J: TRBJ1-1
size: -
D: -
V: TRBV7-2
DNA: TGTGCCAGCAGTAACGACAGGCCCTCTGAAGCTTTCTTT
CDR3: CASSNDRPSEAFF

J: TRBJ2-3
size: -
D: -
V: TRBV4-2
DNA: TGTGCCAGCAGCGTTACCCCGGGGGATACGCAGTATTTT
CDR3: CASSVTPGDTQYF

J: TRBJ1-5
size: -
D: -
V: TRBV5-1
DNA: TGCGCCAGCAGTCCGCAGGCAGGCAATCAGCCCCAGCATTTT
CDR3: CASSPQAGNQPQHF

J: TRBJ1-1
size: -
D: -
V: TRBV10-3
DNA: TGTGCCATCAGTGAAATGTATGAAGCTTTCTTT
CDR3: CAISEMYEAFF

J: TRBJ2-1
size: -
D: TRBD2
V: TRBV2
DNA: TGTGCCAGACGACTAGCGGGAGGGGCCTACAATGAGCAGTTCTTC
CDR3: CARRLAGGAYNEQFF

J: TRBJ2-1
size: -
D: TRBD2
V: TRBV20-1
DNA: TGCAGTGCTAGTGGACCTTTGACTAGCGGGAATTACAATGAGCAGTTCTTC
CDR3: CSASGPLTSGNYNEQFF

J: TRBJ1-3
size: once
D: TRBD1
V: TRBV7-8
DNA: TGTGCCAGCAGCTTATCCGGACAGGGGCCTGGAAACACCATATATTTT
CDR3: CASSLSGQGPGNTIYF